This T cell receptor beta chain emerged from a study of cytotoxic CD8 clonotypes in ibrutinib-treated CLL. Study details: After median approximately 74 months, roughly 14 stayed in remission, approximately twelve progressed; responses some 25 partial, 2 complete. Samples yielded averages of roughly 250,000 productive templates and more than 90,000 productive rearrangements.

With regard to this clone: The target antigen is unknown.

Study-wide results and limits: Rising at ibrutinib response, clonality subsequently fell back toward baseline at progression.

CDR3 length: 14 amino acids. Unmatched junction bases numbered 4, after V lost 0 bases and J lost 6 bases. Germline values: CDR1 SGDLS, CDR2 YYNGEE. PBMCs were cryopreserved, and roughly 1.9 micrograms of genomic DNA from them went into TCR beta libraries. Generated by immunoSEQ multiplex PCR, the TCRdb table keeps only in-frame clones and is missing some. The sample comprises some 76,000 clones, over 80% of which are singletons, and roughly 35% rests with the top ten. The chain links TRBV9 to TRBJ2-3; 7 nucleotides align to TRBD2. The source is a human donor with chronic lymphocytic leukemia. Here the sequenced sample was PBMCs, taken after 24 months of ibrutinib treatment. The CDR3 sequence: CASSVDMRGDTQYF. Here the CDR3 DNA reads TGTGCCAGCAGCGTAGATATGCGGGGGGATACGCAGTATTTT.